One sample yielded the 19 T cell receptor beta chains listed below, sequenced in a study of T cells expressing NK-cell markers. TCRdb reanalyzed the 5' RACE reads and collapses them to one entry per CDR3 protein, without DNA. The repertoire table contains over 350,000 distinct CDR3 sequences. Sequenced input: blood T cells: a sorted CD56 or NKG2C T cell subset, CD4+ or CD8+ T cells, or bulk PBMC T cells (not recorded which). The receptors stem from a woman between 45 and 60 years old in good health.

The chain uses TRBV3-1 and TRBJ2-1; with no DNA, the TCRdb D assignment of TRBD2 cannot be verified. Germline CDR1 reads LGHDT; CDR2 reads YNNKEL (reference sequence). CDR3 length: 13 residues. CDR3 region: CASSPSGTNEQFF.

The rearrangement uses TRBV5-5 and TRBJ2-2; TCRdb's D call of TRBD1 is untestable without DNA. Germline-derived CDR1 and CDR2 are SGHKS and YYEKEE (reference sequence). The CDR3 length is 14 residues. CDR3: CASSPGLGTGELFF.

V usage is TRBV20-1 and J usage is TRBJ2-3; TCRdb reports TRBD1, a call that lacks DNA to check it against. The CDR3 runs 14 residues. Looked up from germline, CDR1 is DFQATT and CDR2 is SNEGSKA (reference sequence). This CDR3 is CSALDRELTDTQYF.

V usage is TRBV5-6 and J usage is TRBJ2-1. This CDR3 spans 14 amino acids. The germline gives CDR1 SGHDT, CDR2 YYEEEE. The CDR3 is CASSPRNPRNEQFF.

The chain recombines TRBV11-2 with TRBJ1-1. Germline-derived CDR1 and CDR2 are SGHAT and FQNNGV. This CDR3 comprises 16 residues. The CDR3 loop reads CASSLVSGGRRAEAFF.

The CDR3 reads CASRPKGAVNSPLHF. The chain is built from TRBV7-9 and TRBJ1-6; the D call of TRBD1 rests on TCRdb alone, since no DNA is present to check it. In germline, CDR1 is SEHNR, CDR2 FQNEAQ (reference sequence). The CDR3 spans 15 residues.

This rearrangement joins TRBV25-1 to TRBJ2-1; TCRdb designates TRBD2, a call that cannot be tested without DNA. This CDR3 has 13 residues. Germline loops: CDR1 MGHDK, CDR2 SYGVNS. This chain's CDR3 is CASIGTHGNEQFF. Full variable domain (missing parts from reference TRBV25-1 and TRBJ2-1): EADIYQTPRYLVIGTGKKITLECSQTMGHDKMYWYQQDPGMELHLIHYSYGVNSTEKGDLSSESTVSRIRTEHFPLTLESARPSHTSQYLCASIGTHGNEQFFGPGTRLTVL.

This rearrangement joins TRBV20-1 to TRBJ2-3; TCRdb's assignment of TRBD2 cannot be checked, as there is no DNA. Germline V gives CDR1 DFQATT, CDR2 SNEGSKA (reference sequence). This CDR3 has 13 amino acids. This CDR3 is CSANLAGTDTQYF.

The V call is TRBV20-1, the J call TRBJ2-1. Germline CDR1 is DFQATT and CDR2 is SNEGSKA (reference sequence). The CDR3 totals 16 residues. CDR3 loop: CSARDPSKVLGNEQFF.

The V call is TRBV11-1, the J call TRBJ2-2; the TCRdb call, TRBD2, lacks DNA for checking. Germline V lookup: CDR1 SGHAT, CDR2 FQDESV (reference sequence). The CDR3 spans 12 residues. This CDR3 is CATLIAGGELFF.

This chain joins TRBV7-3 and TRBJ2-3. This CDR3 has 14 residues. The V gene's germline CDR1 is SGHTA and CDR2 FQGTGA. The CDR3 sequence: CASSLYTRTDTQYF. The full variable domain, with the rest looked up from reference TRBV7-3 and TRBJ2-3, is GAGVSQTPSNKVTEKGKYVELRCDPISGHTALYWYRQSLGQGPEFLIYFQGTGAADDSGLPNDRFFAVRPEGSVSTLKIQRTERGDSAVYLCASSLYTRTDTQYFGPGTRLTVL.

The chain couples TRBV5-1 to TRBJ2-3; absent DNA, TCRdb's TRBD1 call cannot be checked. This CDR3 is 14 amino acids long. Germline V gene sequence: CDR1 SGHRS, CDR2 YFSETQ. This CDR3 is CASSTGKVTDTQYF.

J is TRBJ1-1 and V is TRBV5-1. Germline V gives CDR1 SGHRS, CDR2 YFSETQ. This CDR3 spans 17 amino acids. The CDR3 is CASSLDFQLAENTEAFF.

The rearrangement uses TRBV3-1 and TRBJ2-7. The CDR3 covers 14 residues. Germline CDR1 and CDR2: LGHDT and YNNKEL (reference sequence). This CDR3 reads CASSQATVSYEQYF.

This chain uses TRBV12-3 or TRBV12-4 with TRBJ1-1; the D call from TCRdb, TRBD1, cannot be confirmed without DNA. The CDR3 is 15 residues long. CDR3 loop: CASRPPGTGYGEAFF.

The V call is TRBV6-5, the J call TRBJ2-3; TCRdb calls TRBD1, which cannot be checked without DNA. This CDR3 has 15 residues. Germline loops: CDR1 MNHEY, CDR2 SVGAGI. CDR3 loop: CASSFGQGSTDTQYF.

The V gene is TRBV3-1, the J gene TRBJ2-3; TCRdb lists TRBD2, though no DNA is available to test this call. The CDR3 extends over 17 amino acids. Germline V gene data show CDR1 as LGHDT and CDR2 as YNNKEL (reference sequence). CDR3 sequence: CASSHRTSGRGTDTQYF.

The V and J genes are TRBV9 and TRBJ2-5; without DNA, the TCRdb call of TRBD2 cannot be checked. Germline V gene sequence: CDR1 SGDLS, CDR2 YYNGEE. The CDR3 loop spans 14 amino acids. The CDR3 loop is CASSVVGGRETQYF. The full variable domain, with the rest looked up from reference TRBV9 and TRBJ2-5, is DSGVTQTPKHLITATGQRVTLRCSPRSGDLSVYWYQQSLDQGLQFLIQYYNGEERAKGNILERFSAQQFPDLHSELNLSSLELGDSALYFCASSVVGGRETQYFGPGTRLLVL.

The rearrangement joins TRBV20-1 to TRBJ2-1; with no DNA, the TCRdb D assignment of TRBD2 cannot be verified. Per germline, CDR1 DFQATT and CDR2 SNEGSKA (reference sequence). The CDR3 extends over 14 amino acids. The CDR3 protein is CSAGVVADYNEQFF.